The rows below give T cell receptor beta chains drawn from one sample of a study of T-cell reconstitution after alpha-beta-depleted transplantation in children. TCRdb called the PCR reads again in MiXCR, with one record for every CDR3 protein. The top ten hold approximately 17% of the sample, which has 60,000 to 70,000 distinct CDR3 sequences, over 4.5% seen once. This sample comprised PBMCs, mostly from graft donor cells, obtained 180 days after TCRalphabeta/CD19-depleted stem cell transplant. These receptors all stem from a boy younger than two who had a stem cell transplant for acute myeloid leukemia, so the T cells may come from the graft donor. CDR3s include the opening cysteine and the closing phenylalanine or tryptophan. A D gene is named only where the DNA matches it firmly. Expanded clones are given a class, and other clones once, few, many or no size at all.

TRBJ2-5,TRBV12-3/TRBV12-4,NA,many,18,CASSLALGGGRGGETQYF,TGTGCCAGCAGTTTAGCGCTCGGGGGAGGCCGGGGTGGGGAGACCCAGTACTTC
TRBJ1-6,TRBV12-3/TRBV12-4,NA,many,14,CASSLADQFTPLHF,TGTGCCAGCAGTTTAGCGGATCAGTTCACACCCCTCCACTTT
TRBJ1-1,TRBV7-8,NA,few,17,CASSFPLRGAMNTEAFF,TGTGCCAGCAGCTTCCCCCTTAGAGGGGCCATGAACACTGAAGCTTTCTTT
TRBJ1-5,TRBV6-5,NA,many,13,CASGPQIGQPQHF,TGTGCCAGCGGACCCCAGATCGGACAGCCCCAGCATTTT
TRBJ1-5,TRBV5-4,NA,NA,12,CASSFNNQPQHF,TGTGCCAGCAGCTTCAACAATCAGCCCCAGCATTTT
TRBJ2-1,TRBV5-1,NA,many,13,CASNRTHYNEQFF,TGCGCCAGCAACCGGACGCATTACAATGAGCAGTTCTTC
TRBJ2-5,TRBV4-3,TRBD2,many,16,CASSQDRLALQETQYF,TGCGCCAGCAGCCAAGACAGACTAGCCTTACAAGAGACCCAGTACTTC
TRBJ2-3,TRBV19,NA,many,13,CATSSAGTDTQYF,TGTGCCACCAGCTCAGCTGGCACAGATACGCAGTATTTT
TRBJ2-1,TRBV5-1,NA,many,17,CASSSGMTSPSYNEQFF,TGCGCCAGCAGCTCCGGGATGACTAGTCCGTCCTACAATGAGCAGTTCTTC
TRBJ2-2,TRBV20-1,NA,many,12,CSATQSTGELFF,TGCAGTGCTACCCAGAGTACCGGGGAGCTGTTTTTT
TRBJ1-2,TRBV15,NA,many,16,CATSRSSGRQDYGYTF,TGTGCCACCAGCAGATCGTCGGGACGCCAAGACTATGGCTACACCTTC
TRBJ1-1,TRBV12-3/TRBV12-4,NA,many,14,CASTPRGMNTEAFF,TGTGCCAGCACCCCAAGGGGCATGAACACTGAAGCTTTCTTT
TRBJ2-2,TRBV6-2/TRBV6-3,NA,many,14,CASTSLWGSGELFF,TGTGCCAGCACCTCTTTGTGGGGTAGCGGGGAGCTGTTTTTT
TRBJ2-2,TRBV12-3/TRBV12-4,TRBD1,many,16,CASSLGTGLGTGELFF,TGTGCCAGCAGTTTGGGGACAGGGTTAGGCACCGGGGAGCTGTTTTTT
TRBJ2-1,TRBV5-4,NA,many,16,CASSLERGVAYNEQFF,TGTGCCAGCAGCTTGGAGAGGGGGGTCGCCTACAATGAGCAGTTCTTC
TRBJ2-1,TRBV29-1,TRBD1,many,15,CSDRRWDSRYNEQFF,TGCAGCGACCGAAGGTGGGACAGCCGCTACAATGAGCAGTTCTTC